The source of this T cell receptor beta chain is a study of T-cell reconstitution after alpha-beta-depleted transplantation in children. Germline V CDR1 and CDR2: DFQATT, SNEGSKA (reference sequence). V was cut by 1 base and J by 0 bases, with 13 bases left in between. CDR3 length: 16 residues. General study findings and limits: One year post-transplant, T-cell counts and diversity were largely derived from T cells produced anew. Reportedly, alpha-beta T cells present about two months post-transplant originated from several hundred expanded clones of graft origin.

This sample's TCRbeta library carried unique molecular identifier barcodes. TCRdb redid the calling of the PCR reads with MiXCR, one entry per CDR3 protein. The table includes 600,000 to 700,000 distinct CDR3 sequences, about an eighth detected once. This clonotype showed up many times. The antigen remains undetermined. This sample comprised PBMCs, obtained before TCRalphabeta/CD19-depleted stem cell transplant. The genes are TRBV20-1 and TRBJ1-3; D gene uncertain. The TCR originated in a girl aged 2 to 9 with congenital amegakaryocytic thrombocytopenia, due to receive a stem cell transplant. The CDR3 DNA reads TGCAGTGCTAGAGTTTATCGGGTAAACTCTGGAAACACCATATATTTT. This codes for CSARVYRVNSGNTIYF.